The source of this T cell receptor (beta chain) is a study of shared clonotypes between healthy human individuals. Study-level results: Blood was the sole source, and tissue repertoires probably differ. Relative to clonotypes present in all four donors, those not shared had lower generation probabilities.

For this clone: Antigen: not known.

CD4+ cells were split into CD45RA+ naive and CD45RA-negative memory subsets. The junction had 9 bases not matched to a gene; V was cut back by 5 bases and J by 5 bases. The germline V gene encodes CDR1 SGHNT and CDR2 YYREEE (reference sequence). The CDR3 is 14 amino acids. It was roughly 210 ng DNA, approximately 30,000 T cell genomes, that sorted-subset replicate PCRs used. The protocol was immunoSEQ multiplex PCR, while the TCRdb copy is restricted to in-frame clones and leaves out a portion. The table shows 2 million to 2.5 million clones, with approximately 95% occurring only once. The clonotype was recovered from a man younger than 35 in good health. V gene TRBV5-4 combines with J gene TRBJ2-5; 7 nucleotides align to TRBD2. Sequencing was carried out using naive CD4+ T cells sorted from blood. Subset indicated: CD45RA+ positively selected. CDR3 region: CASRGGGPGETQYF. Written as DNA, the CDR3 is TGTGCCAGCAGGGGCGGGGGTCCCGGGGAGACCCAGTACTTC.